The present TCR beta chain was sequenced within a study of cytomegalovirus exposure and HLA in healthy donors. V lost 1 base, J lost 3 bases, and 15 bases lay in between. The CDR3 extends over 16 amino acids. Germline V gives CDR1 SGHTA, CDR2 FQGNSA. Method: immunoSEQ multiplex PCR; TCRdb's copy keeps in-frame clones and lacks some. The sample lists fewer than 120,000 clones, more than 75% seen once, with more than 1.4% in the top ten. Sequenced: PBMCs. The chain recombines TRBV7-2 with TRBJ1-1; D is unclear. The source of this sequence is a woman aged 25 to 39 in good health and CMV-seropositive. The CDR3 region is CASSLGPIQKHTEAFF. The CDR3 bases are TGTGCCAGCAGCTTAGGTCCGATACAGAAGCACACTGAAGCTTTCTTT.